These 18 T cell receptor beta chains were sequenced from one sample in a study of cytomegalovirus exposure and HLA in healthy donors. A multiplex PCR was run with 60 Vbeta primers and 13 Jbeta primers. TCRdb keeps only in-frame clones here, not all; method: immunoSEQ multiplex PCR. The sample contains 110,000 to 150,000 clones, about 10% of which appear only once. The sequencing input was PBMCs. The receptors stem from a man aged 45-65 years in good health and CMV-seronegative.

This sequence joins TRBV28 and TRBJ2-1, with 12 bases fitting TRBD2. Germline-derived CDR1 and CDR2 are MDHEN and SYDVKM. The V gene end was trimmed by 5 bases and the J gene end by 8 bases; junction bases not matched to a gene: 7. The CDR3 covers 15 residues. The CDR3 DNA is TGTGCCAGCAGTCCACTAGCGGGAGGAGGGTATGAGCAGTTCTTC. Translation: CASSPLAGGGYEQFF.

This chain uses TRBV7-3 with TRBJ1-6; D may be TRBD1 (6 bases). Looked up from germline, CDR1 is SGHTA and CDR2 is FQGTGA. Trimming took off 5 bases at V and 10 bases at J, with 15 bases between the two ends. The CDR3 covers 14 residues. CDR3 sequence (DNA): TGTGCCAGCAGCCCCGGGGGGGGCGGCTCACCCCTCCACTTT. It codes for CASSPGGGGSPLHF. The entire variable domain, with the rest obtained from reference TRBV7-3 and TRBJ1-6, is as follows: GAGVSQTPSNKVTEKGKYVELRCDPISGHTALYWYRQSLGQGPEFLIYFQGTGAADDSGLPNDRFFAVRPEGSVSTLKIQRTERGDSAVYLCASSPGGGGSPLHFGNGTRLTVT.

This clone was recorded many times. The chain uses TRBV6-5 and TRBJ1-1, with a possible D match to TRBD1 (5 bases). V dropped 5 bases and J dropped 1 base, with 8 bases sitting between them. The CDR3 covers 13 residues. The germline CDR1 and CDR2 sequences are MNHEY and SVGAGI. This CDR3 reads CASSKQENTEAFF. DNA of the CDR3: TGTGCCAGCAGTAAACAGGAGAACACTGAAGCTTTCTTT.

The chain recombines TRBV9 with TRBJ1-2; D gene ambiguous. This CDR3 spans 15 amino acids. The V and J ends lost 4 bases and 6 bases respectively, with 19 bases between them. Germline V lookup: CDR1 SGDLS, CDR2 YYNGEE. CDR3 protein: CASSPPSGQNHGYTF. Written as DNA, the CDR3 is TGTGCCAGCAGCCCTCCCTCTGGGCAGAATCATGGCTACACCTTC.

The chain recombines TRBV7-3 with TRBJ2-2; TRBD1 agrees at 10 bases. Looked up from germline, CDR1 is SGHTA and CDR2 is FQGTGA. J was trimmed by 4 bases and V by 4 bases; bases with no gene match: 6. The CDR3 consists of 16 residues. The CDR3 protein is CASSSTGGAVTGELFF. Written as DNA, the CDR3 is TGTGCCAGCAGCTCGACAGGGGGCGCCGTCACCGGGGAGCTGTTTTTT.

V gene TRBV9 combines with J gene TRBJ2-1; TRBD1 might be the D (5 bases). Germline CDR1 reads SGDLS; CDR2 reads YYNGEE. The V and J ends lost 0 bases and 2 bases respectively, with 12 bases between them. The CDR3 covers 16 residues. This chain's CDR3 is CASSVGSGSPYNEQFF. The CDR3 region has the DNA TGTGCCAGCAGCGTAGGCTCAGGGTCGCCCTACAATGAGCAGTTCTTC.

This clone has more than one count but fewer than ten. In the same sample, other DNA sequences code for this CDR3. The chain combines TRBV25-1 with TRBJ2-7; 9 nucleotides match TRBD1. After removal of 6 bases from V and 6 bases from J, the junction contained 12 bases not matched to a gene. This CDR3 contains 15 residues. From germline, CDR1 is MGHDK and CDR2 SYGVNS. CDR3 coding DNA: TGTGCCAGCAGACCACCAGGGACAGGGTCGACCGAGCAGTACTTC. It translates to CASRPPGTGSTEQYF.

This clone was counted once. The V gene is TRBV18, the J gene TRBJ2-7; 7 bases map to TRBD1. V was pared by 0 bases and J by 3 bases, with 5 bases of the junction left unmatched. CDR3 length: 15 amino acids. Per germline, CDR1 KGHSH and CDR2 LQKENI. In nucleotides, the CDR3 is TGTGCCAGCTCACCACCGGTACAGGGGCGCTACGAGCAGTACTTC. Translation gives CASSPPVQGRYEQYF. Using reference TRBV18 and TRBJ2-7 for the parts outside the CDR3, the full variable domain is NAGVMQNPRHLVRRRGQEARLRCSPMKGHSHVYWYRQLPEEGLKFMVYLQKENIIDESGMPKERFSAEFPKEGPSILRIQQVVRGDSAAYFCASSPPVQGRYEQYFGPGTRLTVT.

The chain has TRBV27 and TRBJ2-5; TRBD2 aligns across 9 bases. CDR3 size: 14 residues. Germline-derived CDR1 and CDR2 are MNHEY and SMNVEV (reference sequence). V lost 4 bases, J lost 2 bases, and 2 bases stayed unmatched. The CDR3, as DNA: TGTGCCAGCAGTTGGCTAGCGGGGCAAGAGACCCAGTACTTC. It yields the protein CASSWLAGQETQYF.

This clone was seen only a few times. The V gene is TRBV4-1, the J gene TRBJ2-7; D perhaps matches TRBD1 (5 bases). The CDR3 is 16 amino acids. Trimming took off 0 bases at V and 0 bases at J, with 12 bases between the two ends. Germline V gene lookup returns CDR1 MGHRA and CDR2 YSYEKL. CDR3 in DNA: TGCGCCAGCAGCCAAGATCTAGTACAGGTCTCCTACGAGCAGTACTTC. Its protein is CASSQDLVQVSYEQYF.

V is TRBV28 and J is TRBJ1-5; TRBD1 aligns across 10 bases. CDR1 MDHEN and CDR2 SYDVKM come from the germline V gene. Losses at the gene ends were 2 bases for V and 6 bases for J; bases not matched to a gene: 7. The CDR3 is made up of 16 amino acids. This chain's CDR3 is CASSLIPGQGSQPQHF. CDR3 bases: TGTGCCAGCAGTTTAATTCCGGGACAGGGGTCTCAGCCCCAGCATTTT.

In DNA form, the CDR3 reads TGTGCCAGCAGTGACACATTACAGGGCTCACCCCTCCACTTT. It translates to CASSDTLQGSPLHF. The chain is built from TRBV6-4 and TRBJ1-6, with a weak D call TRBD1 (6 bases). Between the trimmed V and J ends, which lost 2 bases and 10 bases, there was a span of 12 bases. CDR3 length: 14 residues. Germline V gene lookup returns CDR1 MRHNA and CDR2 SNTAGT.

This clone was detected a few times. V gene TRBV19 combines with J gene TRBJ1-5, with no clear D. This CDR3 contains 16 residues. Germline CDR1 LNHDA, CDR2 SQIVND (reference sequence). Deletions cut 3 bases from V and 1 base from J, with 13 bases between. The DNA for the CDR3 is TGTGCCAGTAGTATCTGGGCAGTTGTAAGCAATCAGCCCCAGCATTTT. This gives the protein CASSIWAVVSNQPQHF.

The chain couples TRBV7-8 to TRBJ2-3; D is unresolved. V was shortened by 3 bases and J by 0 bases, with 16 bases between the two germline ends. CDR3 length: 17 residues. Germline V gene lookup returns CDR1 SGHVS and CDR2 FQNEAQ. The CDR3 is CASSFYPRSRSTDTQYF. CDR3 DNA sequence: TGTGCCAGCAGCTTTTACCCCCGGTCCCGTAGCACAGATACGCAGTATTTT. The variable domain in full, completed from reference TRBV7-8 and TRBJ2-3, reads GAGVSQSPRYKVAKRGQDVALRCDPISGHVSLFWYQQALGQGPEFLTYFQNEAQLDKSGLPSDRFFAERPEGSVSTLKIQRTQQEDSAVYLCASSFYPRSRSTDTQYFGPGTRLTVL.

This clone was picked up a small number of times. The chain joins TRBV12-5 to TRBJ2-2; D perhaps matches TRBD1 (6 bases). The V gene lost 6 bases and the J gene lost 3 bases, with 11 bases spanning the gap. The CDR3 covers 14 residues. The germline gives CDR1 LGHNT, CDR2 FRNRAP. The CDR3 bases are TGTGCTAGTGGGACAGGTCCTTACACCGGGGAGCTGTTTTTT. As protein: CASGTGPYTGELFF.

This clone was counted only a few times. The chain couples TRBV7-9 to TRBJ2-1, with D maybe TRBD2 (5 bases). V lost 6 bases and J lost 5, with 17 bases in between. The germline V gene has CDR1 SEHNR and CDR2 FQNEAQ (reference sequence). The CDR3 is made up of 15 amino acids. The CDR3 DNA reads as TGTGCCAGCAGTCACCATAGATCGGGAAACAATGAGCAGTTCTTC. Amino acids: CASSHHRSGNNEQFF. Based on the CDR3 plus reference TRBV7-9 and TRBJ2-1, the full variable domain is DTGVSQNPRHKITKRGQNVTFRCDPISEHNRLYWYRQTLGQGPEFLTYFQNEAQLEKSRLLSDRFSAERPKGSFSTLEIQRTEQGDSAMYLCASSHHRSGNNEQFFGPGTRLTVL.

The CDR3 loop is CASSPGGGGASYEQYF. In nucleotides, the CDR3 is TGTGCCAGCAGCCCGGGTGGTGGGGGCGCTTCCTACGAGCAGTACTTC. The rearrangement joins TRBV7-9 to TRBJ2-7, with D maybe TRBD1 (6 bases). This CDR3 region has 16 residues. Germline-derived CDR1 and CDR2 are SEHNR and FQNEAQ (reference sequence). The germline V and J ends were trimmed by 5 bases and 1 base, with 18 bases remaining between them.

For the CDR3, the DNA is TGTGCCAGCAGCTTGGATGGCAGGATAGCTTTCTTT. Its protein product is CASSLDGRIAFF. The chain carries TRBV5-4 and TRBJ1-1; D uncertain. Germline V gives CDR1 SGHNT, CDR2 YYREEE (reference sequence). Trimming left V 0 bases short and J 10 bases short, with 10 bases between. CDR3 size: 12 residues.